This record covers a single T cell receptor (beta chain). Germline CDR1 reads ENHRY; CDR2 reads SYGVKD. V gave up 2 bases and J gave up 1 base, with 8 bases separating them. This CDR3 spans 14 amino acids. These data are taken from a study of long-term antiretroviral therapy in people with HIV. Post-ART PBMC samples numbered at least two per donor, and pre-ART ones at least one. The assay, immunoSEQ v3.0, was run at survey level. Sequencing was performed with immunoSEQ multiplex PCR; in TCRdb, only in-frame clones are kept and a portion is missing. The repertoire has tens of thousands of clones, about nine tenths of them found once; the top ten carry about 4.4%.

The sequence was obtained from a man between 18 and 35 years old with HIV. The specimen comprised unsorted PBMCs, sampled 3.1 years after starting antiretroviral therapy. The chain recombines TRBV10-3 with TRBJ1-2, with D possibly being TRBD1 (6 bases). Here the CDR3 reads CAISEGTLNYGYTF. In DNA, the CDR3 is TGTGCCATCAGTGAGGGGACACTTAACTATGGCTACACCTTC.